Below, 11 T cell receptor beta chains from the same sample are listed, as sequenced in a study of OX40 agonist ivuxolimab in advanced cancers. TCRdb's table, derived via immunoSEQ multiplex PCR, lists solely in-frame clones and lacks some. The sample includes 80,000 or so clones, roughly nine tenths of them seen just once. The input for sequencing was CD4+ or CD8+ T cells sorted from blood, taken in a trial of the OX40 agonist ivuxolimab. Receptors originate from an adult with an advanced solid tumor such as melanoma, head and neck, liver or kidney cancer.

The table lists this clone with a count of one. The V gene is TRBV5-1, the J gene TRBJ1-2, with a possible D match to TRBD1 (5 bases). The CDR3 consists of 14 residues. V dropped 3 bases and J dropped 1 base, with 10 bases sitting between them. The germline gives CDR1 SGHRS, CDR2 YFSETQ. Here the CDR3 reads CASSYLDSNYGYTF. CDR3 in DNA: TGCGCCAGCAGCTACCTAGACAGTAACTATGGCTACACCTTC.

The J gene is TRBJ2-7, the V gene TRBV11-2; 12 nucleotides align to TRBD2. The V segment lost 7 bases and the J segment 6 bases; nucleotides outside the gene matches: 7. Germline V gene sequence: CDR1 SGHAT, CDR2 FQNNGV. The CDR3 has 14 residues. The CDR3 DNA reads TGTGCCAGCACCTTGACTAGCGGGAGATCCGAGCAGTACTTC. Residues: CASTLTSGRSEQYF.

This chain uses TRBV6-1 with TRBJ2-3; 11 bases agree with TRBD2. From germline, CDR1 is MNHNS and CDR2 SASEGT. The CDR3 extends over 15 amino acids. The V segment lost 8 bases and the J segment 6 bases; nucleotides outside the gene matches: 10. Here the CDR3 reads CASYVAGGPFDTQYF. The CDR3, as DNA: TGTGCCAGCTATGTAGCGGGAGGGCCCTTCGATACGCAGTATTTT.

The chain combines TRBV5-1 with TRBJ2-1; D is perhaps TRBD1 (5 bases). V shed 0 bases and J shed 10 bases, with 11 bases lying between them. The V gene's germline CDR1 is SGHRS and CDR2 YFSETQ. This CDR3 spans 13 amino acids. CDR3 amino acids: CASSLEGLDEQFF. CDR3 DNA sequence: TGCGCCAGCAGCTTGGAGGGGTTGGACGAGCAGTTCTTC.

The chain links TRBV2 to TRBJ2-2, with D perhaps matching TRBD2 (6 bases). With 6 bases removed from V and 9 bases from J, the gap between germline ends came to 20 bases. Germline CDR1 SNHLY, CDR2 FYNNEI. The CDR3 has 15 amino acids. Here the CDR3 reads CASSRDGAGIRELFF. The CDR3 DNA reads TGTGCCAGCAGCCGAGACGGGGCGGGGATTAGGGAGCTGTTTTTT.

The rearrangement uses TRBV30 and TRBJ2-5; TRBD1 aligns across 9 bases. This CDR3 region has 13 residues. Trimming removed 5 bases from V and 4 bases from J; junction bases left unmatched: 5. Germline V gives CDR1 GTSNPN, CDR2 SVGIG (reference sequence). The CDR3 region has the DNA TGTGCCTGGGGACAGGGGCTTCGAGAGACCCAGTACTTC. Translating it yields CAWGQGLRETQYF.

Only one count was recorded for this clone. This sequence joins TRBV5-1 and TRBJ2-4; 14 bases fit TRBD2. This CDR3 has 16 amino acids. J was trimmed by 6 bases and V by 0 bases; bases with no gene match: 2. CDR1 is SGHRS and CDR2 is YFSETQ in the germline V gene. The CDR3 spells CASSLDGLAGGNIQYF. DNA for the CDR3: TGCGCCAGCAGCTTGGACGGACTAGCGGGGGGAAACATTCAGTACTTC. The full variable domain, completed using reference TRBV5-1 and TRBJ2-4, is KAGVTQTPRYLIKTRGQQVTLSCSPISGHRSVSWYQQTPGQGLQFLFEYFSETQRNKGNFPGRFSGRQFSNSRSEMNVSTLELGDSALYLCASSLDGLAGGNIQYFGAGTRLSVL.

The rearrangement joins TRBV19 to TRBJ2-1; 9 bases are shared with TRBD1. The CDR3 loop spans 15 amino acids. Germline V CDR1 and CDR2: LNHDA, SQIVND (reference sequence). The trim removed 5 bases at V and 5 bases at J, leaving 7 bases unmatched. The CDR3 region is CASSPDRGKDNEQFF. The CDR3 coding sequence is TGTGCCAGTAGTCCTGACAGGGGGAAGGACAATGAGCAGTTCTTC.

A single count supports this clone. The gene calls are TRBV19 and TRBJ2-3; D is unresolved. This CDR3 contains 14 residues. V lost 11 bases and J 2 bases, leaving 17 bases between the germline ends. CDR1 and CDR2 from the germline V gene are LNHDA and SQIVND (reference sequence). CDR3: CACRRQRATDTQYF. CDR3 DNA: TGTGCCTGTCGGCGGCAGCGCGCCACAGATACGCAGTATTTT.

The chain recombines TRBV10-3 with TRBJ2-2, with 16 bases fitting TRBD2. The V and J ends lost 10 bases and 2 bases, in that order; junction bases with no gene match: 7. Germline V gene lookup returns CDR1 ENHRY and CDR2 SYGVKD. The CDR3 is 17 amino acids. The CDR3: CATSGTSGGANTGELFF. CDR3 DNA sequence: TGTGCCACCTCCGGGACTAGCGGGGGGGCTAACACCGGGGAGCTGTTTTTT.

The gene calls are TRBV4-2 and TRBJ2-7, with D possibly TRBD1 on 6 matching bases. Germline V gene data show CDR1 as LGHNA and CDR2 as YNFKEQ. This CDR3 comprises 15 residues. V dropped 0 bases and J dropped 2 bases, with 11 bases sitting between them. CDR3 residues: CASSQDQRTAYEQYF. CDR3 nucleotide sequence: TGTGCCAGCAGCCAAGATCAAAGGACAGCCTACGAGCAGTACTTC.